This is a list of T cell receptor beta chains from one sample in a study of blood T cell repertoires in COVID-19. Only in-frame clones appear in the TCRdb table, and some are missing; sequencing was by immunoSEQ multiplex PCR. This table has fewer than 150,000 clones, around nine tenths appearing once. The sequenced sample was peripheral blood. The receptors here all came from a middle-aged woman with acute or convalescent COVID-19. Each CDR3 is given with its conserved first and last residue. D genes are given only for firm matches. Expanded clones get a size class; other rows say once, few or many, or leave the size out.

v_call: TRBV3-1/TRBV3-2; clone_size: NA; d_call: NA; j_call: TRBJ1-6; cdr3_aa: CASSQEAKGDRYNSPLHF; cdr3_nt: TGTGCCAGCAGCCAAGAGGCAAAGGGGGACCGATATAATTCACCCCTCCACTTT
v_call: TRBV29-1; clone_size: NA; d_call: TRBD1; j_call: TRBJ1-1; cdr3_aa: CSVEGRGYAEAFF; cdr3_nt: TGCAGCGTTGAGGGCAGGGGGTACGCTGAAGCTTTCTTT
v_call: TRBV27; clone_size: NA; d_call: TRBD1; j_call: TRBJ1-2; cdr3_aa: CASSLRTGNGYTF; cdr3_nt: TGTGCCAGCAGTCTGCGGACAGGGAACGGCTACACCTTC
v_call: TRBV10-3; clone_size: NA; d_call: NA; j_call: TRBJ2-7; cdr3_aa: CAISESGGYEQYF; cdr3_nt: TGTGCCATCAGTGAGTCGGGGGGCTACGAGCAGTACTTC
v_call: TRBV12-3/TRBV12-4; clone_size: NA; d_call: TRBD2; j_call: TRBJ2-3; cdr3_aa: CAISSGGDTQYF; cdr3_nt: TGTGCCATCTCTAGCGGGGGTGATACGCAGTATTTT
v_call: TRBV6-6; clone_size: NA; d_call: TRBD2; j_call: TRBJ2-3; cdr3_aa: CASSSLAGASDTQYF; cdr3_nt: TGTGCCAGCAGTTCATTAGCGGGGGCCTCAGATACGCAGTATTTT
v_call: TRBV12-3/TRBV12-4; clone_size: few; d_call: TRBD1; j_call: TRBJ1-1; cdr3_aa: CASSRTGITEAFF; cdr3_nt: TGTGCCAGCAGCCGGACAGGGATCACTGAAGCTTTCTTT
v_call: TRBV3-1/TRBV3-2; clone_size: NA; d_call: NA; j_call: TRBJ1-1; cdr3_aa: CASSQGQGRRGAEAFF; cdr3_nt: TGTGCCAGCAGCCAAGGGCAGGGGCGCCGAGGAGCTGAAGCTTTCTTT
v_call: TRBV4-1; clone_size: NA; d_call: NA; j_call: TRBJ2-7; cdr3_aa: CASSQVVGVGVYEQYF; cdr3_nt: TGCGCCAGCAGCCAAGTGGTAGGGGTTGGGGTCTACGAGCAGTACTTC
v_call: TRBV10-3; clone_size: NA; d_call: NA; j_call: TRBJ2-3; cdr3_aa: CAISVRTDTQYF; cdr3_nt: TGTGCCATCAGCGTTCGCACAGATACGCAGTATTTT
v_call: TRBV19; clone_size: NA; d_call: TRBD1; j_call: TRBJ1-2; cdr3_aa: CASSPTGSGYTF; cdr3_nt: TGTGCCAGTAGTCCGACAGGGAGCGGCTACACCTTC
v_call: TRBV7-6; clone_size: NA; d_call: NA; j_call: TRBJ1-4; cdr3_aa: CASSPGFNEKLFF; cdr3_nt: TGTGCCAGCAGCCCGGGGTTTAATGAAAAACTGTTTTTT
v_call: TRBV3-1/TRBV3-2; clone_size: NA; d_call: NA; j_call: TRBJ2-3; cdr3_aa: CASSPGLSDTQYF; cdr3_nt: TGTGCCAGCAGCCCGGGACTTTCAGATACGCAGTATTTT
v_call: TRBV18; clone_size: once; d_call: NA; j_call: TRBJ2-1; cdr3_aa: CASSTTEKVFHNEQFF; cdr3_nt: TGTGCCAGCTCAACGACTGAGAAGGTGTTCCACAATGAGCAGTTCTTC
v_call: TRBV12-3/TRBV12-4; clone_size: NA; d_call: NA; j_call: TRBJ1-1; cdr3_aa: CASRLGGTEAFF; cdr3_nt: TGTGCCAGCAGACTAGGGGGCACTGAAGCTTTCTTT